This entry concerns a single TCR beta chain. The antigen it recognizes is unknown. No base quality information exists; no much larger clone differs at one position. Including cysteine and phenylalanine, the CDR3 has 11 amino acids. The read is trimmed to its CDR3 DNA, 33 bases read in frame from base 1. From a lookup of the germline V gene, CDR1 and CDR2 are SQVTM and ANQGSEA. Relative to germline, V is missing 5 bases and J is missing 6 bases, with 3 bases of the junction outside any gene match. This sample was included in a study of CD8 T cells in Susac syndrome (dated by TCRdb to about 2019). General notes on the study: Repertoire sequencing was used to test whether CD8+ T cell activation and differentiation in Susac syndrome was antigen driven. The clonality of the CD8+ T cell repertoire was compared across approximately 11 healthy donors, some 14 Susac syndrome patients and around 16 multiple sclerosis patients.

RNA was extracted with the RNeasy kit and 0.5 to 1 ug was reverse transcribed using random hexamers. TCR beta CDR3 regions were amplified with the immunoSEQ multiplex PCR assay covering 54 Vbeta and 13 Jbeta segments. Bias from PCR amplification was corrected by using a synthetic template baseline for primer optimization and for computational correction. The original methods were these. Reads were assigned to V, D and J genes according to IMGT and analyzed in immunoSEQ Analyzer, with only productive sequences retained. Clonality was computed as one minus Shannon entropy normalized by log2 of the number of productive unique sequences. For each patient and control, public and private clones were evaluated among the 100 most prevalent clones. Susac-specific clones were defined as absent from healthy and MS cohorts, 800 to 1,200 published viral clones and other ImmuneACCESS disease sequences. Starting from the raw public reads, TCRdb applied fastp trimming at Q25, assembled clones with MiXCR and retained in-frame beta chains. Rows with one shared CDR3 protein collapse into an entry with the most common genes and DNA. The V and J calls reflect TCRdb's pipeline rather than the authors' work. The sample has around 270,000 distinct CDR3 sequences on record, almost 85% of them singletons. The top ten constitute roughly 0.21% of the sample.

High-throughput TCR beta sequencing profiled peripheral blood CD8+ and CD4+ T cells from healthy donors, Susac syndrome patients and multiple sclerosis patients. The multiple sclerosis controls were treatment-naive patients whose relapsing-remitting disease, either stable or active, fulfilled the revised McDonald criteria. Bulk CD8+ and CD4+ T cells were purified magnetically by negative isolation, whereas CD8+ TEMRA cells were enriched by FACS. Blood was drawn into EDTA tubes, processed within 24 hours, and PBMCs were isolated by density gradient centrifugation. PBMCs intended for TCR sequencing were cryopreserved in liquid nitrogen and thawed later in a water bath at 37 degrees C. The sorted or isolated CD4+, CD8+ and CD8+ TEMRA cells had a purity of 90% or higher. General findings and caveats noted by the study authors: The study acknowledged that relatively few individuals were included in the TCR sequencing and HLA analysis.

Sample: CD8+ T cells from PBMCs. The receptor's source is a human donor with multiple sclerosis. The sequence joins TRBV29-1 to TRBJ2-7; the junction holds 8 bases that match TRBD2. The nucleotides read TGCAGCGTTTACGGGGGGGGCGAGCAGTACTTC. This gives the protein CSVYGGGEQYF.